Below are 7 T cell receptor beta chains sequenced from a single sample in a study of T cell repertoires in cytomegalovirus infection. MiXCR, run by TCRdb on the reads, gives a single entry per CDR3 protein. There are 250,000 or so distinct CDR3 sequences in the sample; over 15% occur only once, and roughly 45% lies in the top ten. The sequenced sample consisted of CD8+ T cells from PBMCs. Receptors originate from a human donor in good health (CMV status not recorded). Some clones in this sample may be carry-over from other donors' samples.

The table lists this clonotype with many counts. The J gene is TRBJ2-5, the V gene TRBV7-6, with 9 bases lining up with TRBD1. The CDR3 contains 15 residues. J was trimmed by 4 bases and V by 5 bases; bases with no gene match: 8. Germline V gene lookup returns CDR1 SGHVS and CDR2 FNYEAQ. The CDR3, as DNA: TGTGCCAGCAGCCGCGGCGGACAGGGGATAGAGACCCAGTACTTC. It translates to CASSRGGQGIETQYF.

This clonotype has a handful of counts. The J gene is TRBJ2-7, the V gene TRBV6-2 or TRBV6-3; D might be TRBD2 (5 bases). Trimming removed 10 bases from V and 4 bases from J, with 20 bases in between. The CDR3 consists of 14 residues. The V gene's germline CDR1 is MNHEY and CDR2 SVGEGT. The chain's CDR3 is CATEAIGGVYEQYF. In DNA, the CDR3 is TGTGCCACCGAGGCGATCGGAGGAGTTTACGAGCAGTACTTC.

The table lists this clonotype with many counts. J is TRBJ2-7 and V is TRBV29-1; D is possibly TRBD2 (5 bases). The CDR3 runs to 16 residues. From germline, CDR1 is SQVTM and CDR2 ANQGSEA. V gave up 1 base and J gave up 0 bases, with 16 bases separating them. CDR3 bases: TGCAGCGTTGAAGTGAAAGAGGGCCGACACTCCTACGAGCAGTACTTC. It yields the protein CSVEVKEGRHSYEQYF.

This clonotype was recorded a few times. This rearrangement joins TRBV15 to TRBJ1-5; perhaps TRBD1 as D (5 bases). Trimming took off 1 base at V and 5 bases at J, with 9 bases between the two ends. This CDR3 has 14 amino acids. The V gene's germline CDR1 is LNHNV and CDR2 YYDKDF (reference sequence). The CDR3 reads CATSRVPGDQPQHF. CDR3 nucleotide sequence: TGTGCCACCAGCAGAGTCCCGGGGGATCAGCCCCAGCATTTT.

The V gene is TRBV5-1, the J gene TRBJ2-5; D is perhaps TRBD2 (6 bases). The CDR3 runs to 19 residues. Germline V gives CDR1 SGHRS, CDR2 YFSETQ. The ends were cut back, 2 bases at V and 1 base at J, with 24 bases in the middle. The CDR3 bases are TGCGCCAGCAGCTTAGCCCAATCGTGGATGGCGGGGCCCCAAGAGACCCAGTACTTC. Protein: CASSLAQSWMAGPQETQYF.

The V gene is TRBV7-9, the J gene TRBJ2-6, with D possibly matching TRBD1 (5 bases). The germline gives CDR1 SEHNR, CDR2 FQNEAQ (reference sequence). V dropped 2 bases and J dropped 0 bases, with 20 bases sitting between them. The CDR3 is 20 amino acids. The CDR3 DNA reads TGTGCCAGCAGCTTAAGGGGTTCGGTCAGGTCCAACTCTGGGGCCAACGTCCTGACTTTC. Residues: CASSLRGSVRSNSGANVLTF.

On this clonotype: Possible read error: a much larger clone is one base away. The J gene is TRBJ2-7, the V gene TRBV4-1, with 11 bases identical to TRBD2. The V gene's germline CDR1 is MGHRA and CDR2 YSYEKL. The CDR3 is 16 amino acids. J gave up 8 bases and V 0 bases, and 9 bases lay outside the gene matches. The CDR3 DNA reads as TGCGCCAGCAGCCAAGATTCCGGACTAGCGGGTTACAAGCAGTACTTC. Translated, it gives CASSQDSGLAGYKQYF.